Shown below are 30 T cell receptor beta chains from a single sample sequenced in a study of regulatory T cells in long-lasting Graves disease. For TCR beta, libraries came from iRepertoire HTBI primers and Arm-PCR of CDR3 regions. TCRdb analysed the multiplex PCR reads with MiXCR anew, one entry per CDR3 protein. The sample yields a few hundred thousand distinct CDR3 sequences, 23% seen once. The time point was: persistent/refractory GD, antithyroid drugs over 5 years with positive TRAb. The authors made the TCR library using RNA they extracted from PBMCs. The sample in question was peripheral blood mononuclear cells (PBMCs), obtained when the disease was refractory, from a patient treated with antithyroid drugs. The receptors stem from a woman in her forties with Graves disease.

The CDR3 reads CASSLQPGEEDFEQYF. CDR3 DNA sequence: TGTGCCAGCAGCTTACAGCCGGGAGAAGAAGATTTCGAGCAGTACTTC. The gene calls are TRBV7-3 and TRBJ2-7; possibly TRBD2 for D (6 bases). CDR3 length: 16 residues. Per germline, CDR1 SGHTA and CDR2 FQGTGA. The V end lost 2 bases, the J end lost 6 bases, and 20 bases lay between the germline ends. The complete variable domain, with remaining parts taken from reference TRBV7-3 and TRBJ2-7, reads GAGVSQTPSNKVTEKGKYVELRCDPISGHTALYWYRQSLGQGPEFLIYFQGTGAADDSGLPNDRFFAVRPEGSVSTLKIQRTERGDSAVYLCASSLQPGEEDFEQYFGPGTRLTVT.

This clonotype was observed a handful of times. This chain links TRBV20-1 with TRBJ2-7; no reliable D call. This CDR3 has 15 amino acids. V gave up 6 bases and J gave up 2 bases, with 20 bases separating them. Germline CDR1 is DFQATT and CDR2 is SNEGSKA (reference sequence). The CDR3 region is CSAPPRAVLPYEQYF. In DNA, the CDR3 is TGCAGTGCCCCCCCCAGAGCTGTATTGCCCTACGAGCAGTACTTC.

In its sample, this clonotype was seen a few times. The chain has TRBV28 and TRBJ1-2; maybe TRBD1 (5 bases). The CDR3 spans 14 residues. Trimming removed 7 bases from V and 6 bases from J, with 18 bases in between. The germline V gene has CDR1 MDHEN and CDR2 SYDVKM. CDR3 sequence reads: CASTSLGGGDGYTF. As DNA, the CDR3 is TGTGCCAGCACTTCCCTGGGGGGAGGCGATGGCTACACCTTC.

V is TRBV30 and J is TRBJ1-3, with D unclear. Germline values: CDR1 GTSNPN, CDR2 SVGIG (reference sequence). The V end lost 2 bases, the J end lost 5 bases, and 13 bases lay between the germline ends. The CDR3 contains 14 residues. The CDR3 protein is CAWSKSPRRNTIYF. CDR3 DNA sequence: TGTGCCTGGAGTAAGTCCCCCAGGAGAAACACCATATATTTT.

The table lists this clonotype with a few counts. This rearrangement joins TRBV6-1 to TRBJ1-2; TRBD1 might be the D (5 bases). The germline V and J ends were trimmed by 1 base and 5 bases, with 17 bases remaining between them. Per the germline V gene, CDR1 is MNHNS and CDR2 is SASEGT. The CDR3 has 16 amino acids. CDR3: CASSEVPTGRNYGYTF. As DNA, the CDR3 is TGTGCCAGCAGTGAAGTGCCTACGGGACGTAATTATGGCTACACCTTC.

The V gene is TRBV5-1, the J gene TRBJ2-5; perhaps D is TRBD1 or TRBD2 (5 bases each). V gave up 4 bases and J gave up 5 bases, with 15 bases separating them. The CDR3 is 14 residues long. The germline V gene has CDR1 SGHRS and CDR2 YFSETQ. The CDR3 bases are TGCGCCAGCAGCCCTGCGTGGGGGTTGGAGACCCAGTACTTC. Encoded protein: CASSPAWGLETQYF. The full variable domain, with the rest looked up from reference TRBV5-1 and TRBJ2-5, is KAGVTQTPRYLIKTRGQQVTLSCSPISGHRSVSWYQQTPGQGLQFLFEYFSETQRNKGNFPGRFSGRQFSNSRSEMNVSTLELGDSALYLCASSPAWGLETQYFGPGTRLLVL.

This chain uses TRBV5-1 with TRBJ1-2; D perhaps matches TRBD1 (5 bases). The CDR3 sequence is 14 residues long. Germline V gives CDR1 SGHRS, CDR2 YFSETQ. Trimming took 5 bases from V and 3 from J, leaving 14 bases between them. This CDR3 reads CASSGTVGDYGYTF. The CDR3, as DNA: TGCGCCAGCAGTGGGACGGTCGGGGACTATGGCTACACCTTC.

This clonotype was seen more than once but under ten times. This chain joins TRBV20-1 and TRBJ2-5; 10 bases are a match to TRBD1. The CDR3 runs 16 residues. Germline CDR1 is DFQATT and CDR2 is SNEGSKA (reference sequence). The ends lost 1 base at V and 5 bases at J; junction bases unmatched: 10. The CDR3 reads CSARGLTGGAGETQYF. The CDR3 nucleotides are TGCAGTGCTAGAGGACTGACAGGGGGCGCGGGGGAGACCCAGTACTTC.

This clonotype has more than one count but fewer than ten. This chain connects TRBV25-1 to TRBJ2-7; 12 bases align to TRBD2. This CDR3 has 17 residues. Germline CDR1 is MGHDK and CDR2 is SYGVNS. V gave up 3 bases and J gave up 3 bases; unmatched junction bases: 9. The CDR3 is CASSDTSGRSLRYEQYF. The CDR3 region has the DNA TGTGCCAGCAGTGATACTAGCGGGAGGTCGCTCCGCTACGAGCAGTACTTC.

This clonotype was seen a few times. The rearrangement links TRBV28 to TRBJ2-7, with 12 nucleotides matching TRBD1. This CDR3 spans 16 amino acids. Losses at the gene ends were 6 bases for V and 6 bases for J; bases not matched to a gene: 12. Germline CDR1 reads MDHEN; CDR2 reads SYDVKM. The CDR3 bases are TGTGCCAGCAGCTTCCATCCGGGACAGGGGGCAGGCGAGCAGTACTTC. Protein: CASSFHPGQGAGEQYF.

This chain links TRBV7-9 with TRBJ2-7; possibly TRBD1 for D (6 bases). This CDR3 is 13 amino acids long. V lost 5 bases, J lost 5 bases, and 13 bases lay in between. Germline V gene sequence: CDR1 SEHNR, CDR2 FQNEAQ (reference sequence). For the CDR3, the DNA is TGTGCCAGCAGCGAGACAGGCGGACACGAGCAGTACTTC. This translates into CASSETGGHEQYF. Looking up the rest from reference TRBV7-9 and TRBJ2-7 gives the full variable domain: DTGVSQNPRHKITKRGQNVTFRCDPISEHNRLYWYRQTLGQGPEFLTYFQNEAQLEKSRLLSDRFSAERPKGSFSTLEIQRTEQGDSAMYLCASSETGGHEQYFGPGTRLTVT.

This clonotype was seen ten or more times. The chain uses TRBV28 and TRBJ1-1; D unclear. This CDR3 is built from 12 residues. V lost 3 bases, J lost 5 bases, and 7 bases lay in between. Per the germline V gene, CDR1 is MDHEN and CDR2 is SYDVKM. Here the CDR3 reads CASSFLGTEAFF. CDR3 sequence (DNA): TGTGCCAGCAGTTTCCTTGGGACTGAAGCTTTCTTT.

The V call is TRBV5-1, the J call TRBJ2-1; 16 nucleotides agree with TRBD2. The germline CDR1 and CDR2 sequences are SGHRS and YFSETQ. This CDR3 region has 17 residues. The V and J ends lost 4 bases and 5 bases, in that order; junction bases with no gene match: 6. The CDR3 sequence: CASSTGTSGRGNNEQFF. In DNA, the CDR3 is TGCGCCAGCAGCACCGGGACTAGCGGGAGGGGGAACAATGAGCAGTTCTTC.

This clonotype was counted between two and nine times. This chain links TRBV3-1 with TRBJ1-2; D unresolved. The germline CDR1 and CDR2 sequences are LGHDT and YNNKEL (reference sequence). V lost 4 bases to trimming and J lost 2 bases, with 11 bases between them. This CDR3 comprises 14 residues. Here the CDR3 reads CASSRAVGNYGYTF. In nucleotides, the CDR3 is TGTGCCAGCAGCCGAGCGGTGGGAAACTATGGCTACACCTTC.

This chain connects TRBV28 to TRBJ2-5, with 7 bases that match TRBD1. This CDR3 has 17 residues. The V gene end was trimmed by 6 bases and the J gene end by 4 bases; junction bases not matched to a gene: 17. CDR1 MDHEN and CDR2 SYDVKM come from the germline V gene. The CDR3 reads CASSRRGPGVGGETQYF. The DNA for the CDR3 is TGTGCCAGCAGCAGAAGGGGGCCCGGGGTAGGGGGAGAGACCCAGTACTTC.

This chain uses TRBV28 with TRBJ2-1, with 14 bases that match TRBD2. This CDR3 is built from 18 residues. Unmatched junction bases numbered 9, after V lost 4 bases and J lost 4 bases. Germline loops: CDR1 MDHEN, CDR2 SYDVKM. The CDR3 reads CASSYRGTSGSGYNEQFF. DNA of the CDR3: TGTGCCAGCAGTTATAGGGGGACTAGCGGGAGTGGGTACAATGAGCAGTTCTTC.

This clonotype was seen many times. The genes are TRBV28 and TRBJ1-2; D unclear. Looked up from germline, CDR1 is MDHEN and CDR2 is SYDVKM. Trimming removed 4 bases from V and 4 bases from J, with 16 bases in between. This CDR3 comprises 15 residues. The CDR3 DNA is TGTGCCAGCAGTTCGGCGACGTCCACCTTCTATGGCTACACCTTC. Encoded protein: CASSSATSTFYGYTF.

This clonotype was counted a few times. The chain is built from TRBV19 and TRBJ1-1; maybe TRBD1 (6 bases). The V end lost 6 bases, the J end lost 2 bases, and 10 bases lay between the germline ends. CDR3 size: 13 residues. The germline CDR1 and CDR2 sequences are LNHDA and SQIVND (reference sequence). The CDR3 sequence: CASRQGGNTEAFF. The CDR3 coding sequence is TGTGCCAGTAGACAGGGTGGAAACACTGAAGCTTTCTTT.

At least ten counts were recorded for this clonotype. The chain links TRBV28 to TRBJ2-7, with D unresolved. The V and J ends lost 2 bases and 5 bases respectively, with 10 bases between them. Germline CDR1 reads MDHEN; CDR2 reads SYDVKM. The CDR3 loop spans 13 amino acids. The CDR3 loop reads CASSLPQAHEQYF. CDR3 sequence (DNA): TGTGCCAGCAGTTTACCCCAGGCCCACGAGCAGTACTTC.

This clonotype was counted only a few times. The gene calls are TRBV28 and TRBJ2-2; D uncertain. CDR3 length: 13 amino acids. Germline assignment: CDR1 MDHEN and CDR2 SYDVKM. V gave up 2 bases and J gave up 7 bases, with 8 bases separating them. This chain's CDR3 is CASSLLYNGELFF. The DNA of the CDR3 is TGTGCCAGCAGTTTACTCTACAACGGGGAGCTGTTTTTT.

The V gene is TRBV9, the J gene TRBJ2-3, with D tentatively TRBD1 or TRBD2 (5 bases each). The J call may be wrong; the DNA end is better matched by TRBJ2-7. Germline V lookup: CDR1 SGDLS, CDR2 YYNGEE. The length of the CDR3 is 14 residues. CDR3 in amino acids: CASSVAWGSHEQYF. The DNA for the CDR3 is TGTGCCAGCAGCGTAGCGTGGGGGTCCCACGAGCAGTACTTC.

The chain combines TRBV9 with TRBJ2-5; D perhaps matches TRBD2 (6 bases). The CDR3 contains 15 residues. CDR1 and CDR2 (germline): SGDLS, YYNGEE. Trimming removed 6 bases from V and 7 bases from J, with 22 bases in between. CDR3: CASNSLSGAKGTQYF. CDR3 DNA sequence: TGTGCCAGCAACTCCCTCTCGGGAGCGAAAGGGACCCAGTACTTC. The complete variable domain, with remaining parts taken from reference TRBV9 and TRBJ2-5, reads DSGVTQTPKHLITATGQRVTLRCSPRSGDLSVYWYQQSLDQGLQFLIQYYNGEERAKGNILERFSAQQFPDLHSELNLSSLELGDSALYFCASNSLSGAKGTQYFGPGTRLLVL.

This clonotype was counted between two and nine times. V usage is TRBV14 and J usage is TRBJ2-7, with D perhaps given as TRBD1 or TRBD2 (5 bases each). V shed 1 base and J shed 1 base, with 26 bases lying between them. Germline assignment: CDR1 SGHDN and CDR2 FVKESK. The CDR3 sequence is 20 residues long. The CDR3 here is CASSQVERGVYGIRSYEQYF. The CDR3 DNA sequence: TGTGCCAGCAGCCAAGTTGAGAGGGGCGTTTACGGTATTAGATCCTACGAGCAGTACTTC.

There are many counts of this clonotype. The rearrangement links TRBV7-6 to TRBJ1-1; D is perhaps TRBD1 (5 bases). Trimming left V 5 bases short and J 2 bases short, with 15 bases between. The CDR3 loop spans 15 amino acids. CDR1 is SGHVS and CDR2 is FNYEAQ in the germline V gene. The CDR3 protein is CASSSHTGPNTEAFF. CDR3 DNA sequence: TGTGCCAGCAGCAGCCATACAGGTCCTAACACTGAAGCTTTCTTT.

This clonotype appeared a few times. This chain links TRBV19 with TRBJ2-6, with 8 bases matching TRBD1. Germline V lookup: CDR1 LNHDA, CDR2 SQIVND (reference sequence). J was trimmed by 0 bases and V by 5 bases; bases with no gene match: 9. This CDR3 has 18 residues. CDR3 nucleotides: TGTGCCAGTAGTCCTAGACAGGGGACGTACTCTGGGGCCAACGTCCTGACTTTC. Encoded protein: CASSPRQGTYSGANVLTF.

This clonotype has just a few counts. The rearrangement links TRBV7-9 to TRBJ1-1; tentatively, D is TRBD1 (6 bases). The CDR3 covers 17 residues. V lost 1 base, J lost 5 bases, and 20 bases lay in between. CDR1 is SEHNR, CDR2 FQNEAQ, per germline (reference sequence). The CDR3 region has the DNA TGTGCCAGCAGCTTAGTAGGTTTCATACAGGGTGTTACTGAAGCTTTCTTT. It codes for CASSLVGFIQGVTEAFF.

The CDR3: CASSPQVTGGNTIYF. CDR3 in DNA: TGCGCCAGCAGCCCCCAGGTAACCGGTGGAAACACCATATATTTT. The rearrangement links TRBV4-1 to TRBJ1-3; no clear D. The V gene lost 4 bases and the J gene lost 3 bases, with 13 bases spanning the gap. The germline V gene has CDR1 MGHRA and CDR2 YSYEKL. The CDR3 length is 15 residues.

This clonotype was observed many times. The chain combines TRBV24-1 with TRBJ1-1; D uncertain. CDR1 is KGHDR, CDR2 SFDVKD, per germline. Trimming took 7 bases from V and 5 from J, leaving 16 bases between them. This CDR3 contains 14 residues. The CDR3 loop is CATSAEPLGTEAFF. The DNA of the CDR3 is TGTGCCACCAGCGCCGAACCCCTGGGGACTGAAGCTTTCTTT.

This chain connects TRBV28 to TRBJ1-2, with no clear D. V was trimmed by 2 bases and J by 4 bases, leaving 8 bases between them. The CDR3 is 13 amino acids. CDR1 MDHEN and CDR2 SYDVKM come from the germline V gene. In nucleotides, the CDR3 is TGTGCCAGCAGTTTAATCGCCAGCTATGGCTACACCTTC. Translated: CASSLIASYGYTF.

This clonotype has a handful of counts. The chain uses TRBV20-1 and TRBJ2-7; 8 nucleotides agree with TRBD2. This CDR3 contains 15 residues. Trimming removed 0 bases from V and 3 bases from J; junction bases left unmatched: 7. The germline V gene encodes CDR1 DFQATT and CDR2 SNEGSKA (reference sequence). The CDR3 region is CSARESSGSRYEQYF. The CDR3 coding sequence is TGCAGTGCTAGAGAATCAAGCGGGAGCCGCTACGAGCAGTACTTC.